This TCR beta chain was captured by sequencing in a study of blood T cell repertoires in COVID-19. Background on the study: Acute and convalescent COVID-19 specimens originated in the United States, Italy and Spain. Sample material is recorded as cDNA or gDNA derived from T cells, B-cell-depleted T cells, or PBMCs.

Trimming stripped 0 bases from V and 0 bases from J, with 18 bases between. The V gene's germline CDR1 is ENHRY and CDR2 SYGVKD. This CDR3 has 19 amino acids. Using immunoSEQ multiplex PCR, the repertoire was profiled, and TCRdb retains in-frame clones only, with some absent. There are about 240,000 clones in the sample; 70% to 90% occur only once, and 4% to 6% lies in the top ten. The sequenced material came from peripheral blood. The sequence derives from a man aged 50-60 years with COVID-19, enrolled during active disease. This rearrangement joins TRBV10-3 to TRBJ2-1; maybe TRBD2 (6 bases). The CDR3 is CAISESGGSSVSSYNEQFF. CDR3 DNA: TGTGCCATCAGTGAGTCCGGTGGATCTAGCGTTAGCTCCTACAATGAGCAGTTCTTC.